The 3 T cell receptor beta chains in this list originate from one sample, sequenced in a study of identical twins. MiXCR was run by TCRdb on the 5' RACE reads, yielding one entry per CDR3 protein. The table records 300,000 to 350,000 distinct CDR3 sequences, 9% to 15% of them present only once. These data were also reused for a study on yellow fever vaccine responses in identical twins.

The material sequenced was CD8+ T cells sorted from blood. These receptors all stem from a woman aged 18-29 years in good health.

This clonotype occurred many times. V and J are TRBV4-1 and TRBJ2-7, with 7 bases that match TRBD2. Germline CDR1 is MGHRA and CDR2 is YSYEKL. The CDR3 has 17 amino acids. After removal of 0 bases from V and 5 bases from J, the junction contained 13 bases not matched to a gene. CDR3 amino acids: CASSQDLVAGREHEQYF. Here the CDR3 DNA reads TGCGCCAGCAGCCAAGATCTTGTCGCAGGGAGGGAGCACGAGCAGTACTTC.

The chain recombines TRBV2 with TRBJ2-7, with D tentatively TRBD1 (6 bases). CDR3 size: 13 residues. Looked up from germline, CDR1 is SNHLY and CDR2 is FYNNEI. Trimming pared 7 bases from V and 0 bases from J, leaving 10 bases between. CDR3 nucleotide sequence: TGTGCCAGCACAACAGGGTTCTCCTACGAGCAGTACTTC. Its translation: CASTTGFSYEQYF.

This clonotype was observed a few times. The J gene is TRBJ1-4, the V gene TRBV7-2, with TRBD1 identical over 9 bases. Looked up from germline, CDR1 is SGHTA and CDR2 is FQGNSA. V lost 3 bases and J lost 7; bases outside the gene matches: 6. The CDR3 spans 15 residues. The CDR3 nucleotides read TGTGCCAGCAGCTTTTACAGGGGGCTACGTGAAAAACTGTTTTTT. It encodes CASSFYRGLREKLFF.